This T cell receptor (beta chain) derives from a study of CD8 T cells in Susac syndrome (dated by TCRdb to the late 2010s). A note on the overall study: Repertoire sequencing was used to test whether CD8+ T cell activation and differentiation in Susac syndrome was antigen driven. The study compared CD8+ T cell repertoire clonality among 11 to 12 healthy donors, roughly 14 Susac syndrome patients and 15 or so multiple sclerosis patients. Overall study results and their limits: The number of individuals in the TCR sequencing and HLA analysis was acknowledged as relatively small.

Peripheral blood CD8+ and CD4+ T cells from healthy donors, Susac syndrome patients and multiple sclerosis patients were profiled by high-throughput TCR beta sequencing. The multiple sclerosis controls were treatment-naive patients whose relapsing-remitting disease, either stable or active, fulfilled the revised McDonald criteria. Bulk CD8+ and CD4+ T cells were purified by magnetic negative isolation, whereas CD8+ TEMRA cells were enriched by FACS. Blood was collected in EDTA tubes and processed within 24 hours, with PBMCs isolated through density gradient centrifugation. PBMCs intended for TCR sequencing were frozen in liquid nitrogen and were later thawed in a 37 degrees C water bath. The sorted or isolated CD4+, CD8+ and CD8+ TEMRA cells had a purity of 90% or higher. RNA was extracted with the RNeasy kit and 0.5 to 1 ug was reverse transcribed using random hexamers. TCR beta CDR3 regions were amplified with the immunoSEQ multiplex PCR assay covering 54 Vbeta and 13 Jbeta segments. Bias from PCR amplification was corrected by using a synthetic template baseline for primer optimization and for computational correction. Concerning the study's data processing: Only productive sequences were kept, with reads annotated to V, D and J genes according to IMGT and analyzed in immunoSEQ Analyzer. To calculate clonality, Shannon entropy was normalized by log2 of the number of productive unique sequences and then subtracted from one. For each patient and control, public and private clones were evaluated within the 100 most prevalent clones. Clones were defined as Susac-specific if absent from the healthy and MS cohorts, from around 1,000 published viral clones and from other ImmuneACCESS disease sequences. TCRdb took the public reads, trimmed them with fastp at Q25, ran MiXCR for clone calling and kept in-frame beta chains. One record per CDR3 amino acid sequence lists the most common genes and DNA. The V and J calls here are based on TCRdb, not the publication. The sample records about 430,000 distinct CDR3 sequences, more than 80% of which are singletons. The top ten clones comprise approximately 0.12% of the sample.

Points on this clonotype: Its antigen remains undetermined. There are no base qualities to consult, and no much larger clone falls within one base.

The TCR comes from a human donor with multiple sclerosis. The sample consisted of CD8+ T cells from PBMCs.

The DNA sequence follows: TGTGCCAGCAGCCCCCTCGAGGGCTATATCTCCTACGAGCAGTACTTC. Its translation reads: CASSPLEGYISYEQYF. The chain is made from TRBV7-8 and TRBJ2-7; a tentative D match to TRBD2 spans 5 bases. The CDR3 covers 16 residues, taking in both the cysteine and the phenylalanine. Of all the DNA, just the CDR3 is kept, 48 bases in frame from base 1. The germline V gene specifies SGHVS as CDR1 and FQNEAQ as CDR2. The germline ends are 17 bases apart after V is trimmed by 5 bases and J by 0 bases.